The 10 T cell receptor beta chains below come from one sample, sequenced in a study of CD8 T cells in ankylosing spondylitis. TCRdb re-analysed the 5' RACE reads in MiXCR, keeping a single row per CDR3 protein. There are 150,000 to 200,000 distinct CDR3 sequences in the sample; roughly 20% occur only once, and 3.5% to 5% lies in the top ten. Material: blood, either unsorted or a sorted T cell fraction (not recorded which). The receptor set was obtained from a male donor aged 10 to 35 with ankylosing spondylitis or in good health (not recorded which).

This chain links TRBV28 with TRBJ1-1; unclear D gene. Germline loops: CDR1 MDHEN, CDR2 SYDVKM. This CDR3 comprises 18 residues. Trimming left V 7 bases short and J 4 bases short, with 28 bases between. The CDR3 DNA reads TGTGCCAGCACCTTAGGTAGTGGAGGGATTAAAATTCCCACTGAAGCTTTCTTT. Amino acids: CASTLGSGGIKIPTEAFF.

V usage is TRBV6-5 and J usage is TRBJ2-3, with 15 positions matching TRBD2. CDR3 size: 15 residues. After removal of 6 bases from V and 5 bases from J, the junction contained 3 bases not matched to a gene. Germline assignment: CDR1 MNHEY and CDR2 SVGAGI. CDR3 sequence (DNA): TGTGCCAGCAGAGGACTAGCGGGAGGGGAAGATACGCAGTATTTT. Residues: CASRGLAGGEDTQYF.

The CDR3 sequence: CASTLRDTQYF. The DNA for the CDR3 is TGTGCCAGCACCCTGAGGGATACGCAGTATTTT. V gene TRBV6-5 combines with J gene TRBJ2-3; no clear D gene. This CDR3 region has 11 residues. Germline CDR1 MNHEY, CDR2 SVGAGI. V was shortened by 7 bases and J by 6 bases, with 8 bases between the two germline ends.

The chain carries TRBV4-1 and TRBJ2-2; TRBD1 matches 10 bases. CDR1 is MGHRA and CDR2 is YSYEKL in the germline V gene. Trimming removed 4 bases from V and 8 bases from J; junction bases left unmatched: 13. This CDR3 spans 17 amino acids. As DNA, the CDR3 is TGCGCCAGCAGCCCGACAGGGGGCGCGTCCCTCGGGGGGGAGCTGTTTTTT. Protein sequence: CASSPTGGASLGGELFF.

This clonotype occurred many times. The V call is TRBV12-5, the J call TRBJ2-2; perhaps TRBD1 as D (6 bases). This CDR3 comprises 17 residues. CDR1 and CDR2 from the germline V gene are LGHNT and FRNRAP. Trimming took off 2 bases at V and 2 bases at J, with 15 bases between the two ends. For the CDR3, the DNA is TGTGCTAGTGGTTTGTACCTAGAGGGGGTAAACACCGGGGAGCTGTTTTTT. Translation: CASGLYLEGVNTGELFF.

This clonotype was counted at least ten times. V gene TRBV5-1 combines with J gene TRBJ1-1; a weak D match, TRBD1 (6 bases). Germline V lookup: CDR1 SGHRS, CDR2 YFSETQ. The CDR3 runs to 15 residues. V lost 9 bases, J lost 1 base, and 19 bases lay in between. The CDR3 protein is CATRVLAGENTEAFF. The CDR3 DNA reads TGCGCCACGCGGGTTCTTGCAGGGGAGAACACTGAAGCTTTCTTT.

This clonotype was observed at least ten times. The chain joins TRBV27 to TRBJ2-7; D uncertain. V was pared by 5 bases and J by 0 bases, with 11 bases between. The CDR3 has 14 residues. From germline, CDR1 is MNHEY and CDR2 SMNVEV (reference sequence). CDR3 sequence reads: CASSATALSYEQYV. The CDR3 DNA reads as TGTGCCAGCAGTGCCACAGCTCTCTCCTACGAGCAGTACGTC.

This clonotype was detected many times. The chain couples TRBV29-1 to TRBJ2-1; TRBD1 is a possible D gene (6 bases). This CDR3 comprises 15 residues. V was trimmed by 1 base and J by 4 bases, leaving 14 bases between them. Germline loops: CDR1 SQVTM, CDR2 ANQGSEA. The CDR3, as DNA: TGCAGCGTTGAAGGCCGGGGACACCAATACAATGAGCAGTTCTTC. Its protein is CSVEGRGHQYNEQFF.

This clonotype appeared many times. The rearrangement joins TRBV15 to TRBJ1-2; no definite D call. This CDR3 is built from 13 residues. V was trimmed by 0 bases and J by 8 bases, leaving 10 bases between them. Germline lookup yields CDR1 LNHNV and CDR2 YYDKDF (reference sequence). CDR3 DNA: TGTGCCACCAGCAGAGATATTAAGGGCGGCTACACCTTC. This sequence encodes CATSRDIKGGYTF.

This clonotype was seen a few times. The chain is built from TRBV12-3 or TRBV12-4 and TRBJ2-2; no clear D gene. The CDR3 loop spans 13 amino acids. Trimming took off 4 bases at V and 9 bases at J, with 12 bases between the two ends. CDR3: CASSYRVVRELFF. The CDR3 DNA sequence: TGTGCCAGCAGTTACCGGGTGGTGAGGGAGCTGTTTTTT.